This T cell receptor (beta chain) was recovered during a study of CD4+ T cells in melanoma. TCRdb's copy holds only in-frame clones and misses some; the assay was immunoSEQ multiplex PCR. The table includes 12,000 to 15,000 clones, roughly three fifths detected once. V lost 0 bases and J 0 bases, leaving 7 bases between the germline ends. The CDR3 contains 15 residues. Germline CDR1 reads SGHRS; CDR2 reads YFSETQ. Study-level results: A reported correlation linked neoantigen-specific CD4+ T cells to CD8+, macrophage and B cell function.

As to this clone: Its antigen is unknown.

The origin of this receptor is a human donor with melanoma. The V call is TRBV5-1, the J call TRBJ2-1; D is ambiguous. Source material: cells from a culture (not recorded whether cultured in vitro). The CDR3 protein is CASSLGGSSYNEQFF. CDR3 DNA sequence: TGCGCCAGCAGCTTGGGCGGAAGCTCCTACAATGAGCAGTTCTTC. Using reference TRBV5-1 and TRBJ2-1 for the parts outside the CDR3, the full variable domain is KAGVTQTPRYLIKTRGQQVTLSCSPISGHRSVSWYQQTPGQGLQFLFEYFSETQRNKGNFPGRFSGRQFSNSRSEMNVSTLELGDSALYLCASSLGGSSYNEQFFGPGTRLTVL.